The 28 T cell receptor beta chains below come from one sample, sequenced in a study of control samples from healthy donors and cancer patients. Sequencing used immunoSEQ multiplex PCR; TCRdb keeps in-frame clones, though not all of them. The sample lists around 170,000 clones, roughly 88% occurring once. Input material: blood. The receptor source for this set is a woman aged 25 to 39 in good health.

The J gene is TRBJ1-2, the V gene TRBV6-5; TRBD1 agrees at 12 bases. The trim removed 6 bases at V and 8 bases at J, leaving 10 bases unmatched. The germline gives CDR1 MNHEY, CDR2 SVGAGI. CDR3 length: 15 amino acids. The CDR3 sequence is CASRNRGQGASGYTF. As DNA, the CDR3 is TGTGCCAGCAGAAATAGGGGACAGGGGGCGAGCGGCTACACCTTC.

This clone was seen a handful of times. The genes are TRBV29-1 and TRBJ2-7; maybe TRBD1 (6 bases). Germline CDR1 reads SQVTM; CDR2 reads ANQGSEA. The germline V and J ends were trimmed by 7 bases and 1 base, with 17 bases remaining between them. The CDR3 runs 14 residues. The CDR3 region is CSAYFRDTSYEQYF. DNA of the CDR3: TGCAGCGCATATTTCCGGGACACATCCTACGAGCAGTACTTC.

The chain is built from TRBV6-5 and TRBJ2-7, with D possibly called TRBD1 or TRBD2 (5 bases each). V was shortened by 8 bases and J by 2 bases, with 16 bases between the two germline ends. From germline, CDR1 is MNHEY and CDR2 SVGAGI. The CDR3 is 14 amino acids. Here the CDR3 reads CASLRSLGAYEQYF. Here the CDR3 DNA reads TGTGCCAGCCTAAGGAGTCTGGGGGCCTACGAGCAGTACTTC.

This clone appeared a single time. The V and J genes are TRBV27 and TRBJ2-1, with D maybe TRBD1 (7 bases). The CDR3 totals 15 residues. Germline values: CDR1 MNHEY, CDR2 SMNVEV (reference sequence). Trimming removed 5 bases at V and 8 bases at J, with 19 bases between. The CDR3 loop reads CASSMTGPPGDEQFF. CDR3 nucleotide sequence: TGTGCCAGCAGTATGACAGGGCCCCCGGGGGATGAGCAGTTCTTC.

J is TRBJ2-7 and V is TRBV25-1, with D hard to call. The CDR3 is 11 amino acids. The germline V gene has CDR1 MGHDK and CDR2 SYGVNS. V was shortened by 1 base and J by 6 bases, with 4 bases between the two germline ends. The chain's CDR3 is CASSESGEQYF. CDR3 DNA: TGTGCCAGCAGTGAATCTGGCGAGCAGTACTTC.

This clone was observed a single time. The chain recombines TRBV28 with TRBJ2-4; 7 positions match TRBD1. V shed 3 bases, J shed 1 base, and the junction held 9 bases outside the gene matches. CDR3 length: 17 amino acids. Germline V CDR1 and CDR2: MDHEN, SYDVKM. CDR3 amino acids: CASSLLTGAGAKNIQYF. CDR3 nucleotides: TGTGCCAGCAGTTTGCTAACAGGGGCGGGCGCCAAAAACATTCAGTACTTC.

The rearrangement links TRBV7-9 to TRBJ2-3; no definite D call. Trimming cost V 4 bases and J 1 base, with 15 bases left between them. The germline V gene has CDR1 SEHNR and CDR2 FQNEAQ (reference sequence). This CDR3 contains 16 residues. The CDR3 spells CASSSSDQTRTDTQYF. The CDR3 DNA reads as TGTGCCAGCAGCTCATCTGATCAGACCCGCACAGATACGCAGTATTTT.

The chain is built from TRBV4-1 and TRBJ1-5; possibly TRBD1 for D (5 bases). Germline CDR1 and CDR2: MGHRA and YSYEKL. The CDR3 has 17 amino acids. Trimming pared 2 bases from V and 0 bases from J, leaving 14 bases between. CDR3 in DNA: TGCGCCAGCAGCCAAACGGGACGAATCTATAGCAATCAGCCCCAGCATTTT. It translates to CASSQTGRIYSNQPQHF.

The chain joins TRBV5-1 to TRBJ2-3, with TRBD1 matching over 8 bases. This CDR3 contains 15 residues. V dropped 4 bases and J dropped 2; count of bases not matched to a gene: 6. Germline V gives CDR1 SGHRS, CDR2 YFSETQ. The CDR3 DNA sequence: TGCGCCAGCAGCCCCGGACAGGGTATCACAGATACGCAGTATTTT. Encoded protein: CASSPGQGITDTQYF.

The genes are TRBV5-6 and TRBJ1-4; D perhaps matches TRBD1 (6 bases). Germline lookup yields CDR1 SGHDT and CDR2 YYEEEE. CDR3 length equals 14 residues. Trimming cost V 4 bases and J 3 bases, with 10 bases left between them. Here the CDR3 reads CASSPGASNEKLFF. The CDR3 coding sequence is TGTGCCAGCAGCCCAGGGGCTTCTAATGAAAAACTGTTTTTT.

The chain carries TRBV18 and TRBJ1-1; unclear D gene. CDR3 length: 15 amino acids. The germline V and J ends were trimmed by 0 bases and 4 bases, with 12 bases remaining between them. Germline V gives CDR1 KGHSH, CDR2 LQKENI. The CDR3 is CASSPPHPGGTEAFF. The CDR3 coding sequence is TGTGCCAGCTCACCACCCCATCCGGGAGGCACTGAAGCTTTCTTT.

V is TRBV7-9 and J is TRBJ2-3, with TRBD2 matching 10 bases. Germline lookup yields CDR1 SEHNR and CDR2 FQNEAQ (reference sequence). V shed 3 bases, J shed 5 bases, and the junction held 5 bases outside the gene matches. This CDR3 contains 15 residues. The chain's CDR3 is CASSLSGGGQDTQYF. CDR3 nucleotide sequence: TGTGCCAGCAGCTTGAGCGGGGGGGGACAAGATACGCAGTATTTT.

This clone showed up just once. This rearrangement joins TRBV6-5 to TRBJ2-1; D is possibly TRBD1 or TRBD2 (5 bases each). The germline V gene has CDR1 MNHEY and CDR2 SVGAGI. Trimming left V 6 bases short and J 8 bases short, with 14 bases between. The CDR3 has 13 amino acids. CDR3 nucleotide sequence: TGTGCCAGCAGGGGGACCTCCCGCGATGAGCAGTTCTTC. Translated: CASRGTSRDEQFF.

The gene calls are TRBV2 and TRBJ1-2; TRBD1 agrees at 8 bases. CDR1 and CDR2 from the germline V gene are SNHLY and FYNNEI. Trimming cost V 3 bases and J 8 bases; bases outside gene matches: 5. The CDR3 sequence is 13 residues long. The CDR3 loop is CASSDSGQGGYTF. CDR3 sequence (DNA): TGTGCCAGCAGTGACTCCGGACAGGGCGGCTACACCTTC.

This chain's CDR3 is CATQEQPNQPQHF. The CDR3 bases are TGTGCCACACAAGAACAGCCGAATCAGCCCCAGCATTTT. This rearrangement joins TRBV19 to TRBJ1-5; no definite D call. CDR1 is LNHDA, CDR2 SQIVND, per germline (reference sequence). CDR3 length: 13 amino acids. V was shortened by 10 bases and J by 4 bases, with 14 bases between the two germline ends.

The sample holds a few counts of this clone. The chain joins TRBV6-5 to TRBJ1-1; no reliable D call. The germline V and J ends were trimmed by 2 bases and 11 bases, with 12 bases remaining between them. Germline lookup yields CDR1 MNHEY and CDR2 SVGAGI. This CDR3 has 12 residues. CDR3 in DNA: TGTGCCAGCAGTTACCGGGCGGGTACTGCTTTCTTT. This gives the protein CASSYRAGTAFF.

J is TRBJ1-1 and V is TRBV29-1; D is uncertain. Germline-derived CDR1 and CDR2 are SQVTM and ANQGSEA. Trimming took 6 bases from V and 2 from J, leaving 7 bases between them. CDR3 length equals 11 residues. This CDR3 reads CSVGDNTEAFF. The CDR3 nucleotides are TGCAGCGTCGGGGATAACACTGAAGCTTTCTTT.

V and J are TRBV7-2 and TRBJ2-2; unclear D gene. The germline gives CDR1 SGHTA, CDR2 FQGNSA. The length of the CDR3 is 14 residues. Trimming pared 0 bases from V and 7 bases from J, leaving 9 bases between. CDR3 nucleotides: TGTGCCAGCAGCTTAGCGGGGTTCGGCGGGGAGCTGTTTTTT. Translated, it gives CASSLAGFGGELFF.

The chain carries TRBV5-6 and TRBJ1-3; D unresolved. The V gene's germline CDR1 is SGHDT and CDR2 YYEEEE. This CDR3 comprises 13 residues. Trimming left V 0 bases short and J 4 bases short, with 5 bases between. CDR3 sequence: CASSLARGNTIYF. Here the CDR3 DNA reads TGTGCCAGCAGCTTGGCCAGGGGAAACACCATATATTTT.

For the CDR3, the DNA is TGTGCCACCAGCGCGGACAATTTCAATCAGCCCCAGCATTTT. Translation gives CATSADNFNQPQHF. The rearrangement joins TRBV15 to TRBJ1-5; TRBD1 might be the D (5 bases). V was clipped by 5 bases and J by 3 bases, with 11 bases between them. There are 14 residues in the CDR3. CDR1 LNHNV and CDR2 YYDKDF come from the germline V gene (reference sequence).

This chain uses TRBV6-5 with TRBJ1-1, with a weak D call TRBD1 (5 bases). Germline V gene sequence: CDR1 MNHEY, CDR2 SVGAGI. V was cut by 0 bases and J by 4 bases, with 6 bases left in between. CDR3 length: 13 residues. CDR3 in DNA: TGTGCCAGCAGTTACTCGGGGGGCACTGAAGCTTTCTTT. Translating gives CASSYSGGTEAFF.

This clone was seen a few times. The gene calls are TRBV13 and TRBJ1-6; 8 nucleotides agree with TRBD1. This CDR3 is built from 14 residues. Looked up from germline, CDR1 is PRHDT and CDR2 is FYEKMQ (reference sequence). The V segment lost 5 bases and the J segment 7 bases; nucleotides outside the gene matches: 4. CDR3 DNA: TGTGCCAGCAGCGAGGACAGGGCGAATTCACCCCTCCACTTT. This gives the protein CASSEDRANSPLHF. Full variable domain (remainder filled in from reference TRBV13 and TRBJ1-6): AAGVIQSPRHLIKEKRETATLKCYPIPRHDTVYWYQQGPGQDPQFLISFYEKMQSDKGSIPDRFSAQQFSDYHSELNMSSLELGDSALYFCASSEDRANSPLHFGNGTRLTVT.

The chain uses TRBV2 and TRBJ1-2, with D possibly matching TRBD1 (6 bases). This CDR3 has 13 amino acids. CDR1 SNHLY and CDR2 FYNNEI come from the germline V gene. Trimming removed 5 bases from V and 4 bases from J, with 11 bases in between. As DNA, the CDR3 is TGTGCCAGCAGTTATCAGGACAGCTATGGCTACACCTTC. It codes for CASSYQDSYGYTF. The full variable domain, rest sourced from reference TRBV2 and TRBJ1-2, is EPEVTQTPSHQVTQMGQEVILRCVPISNHLYFYWYRQILGQKVEFLVSFYNNEISEKSEIFDDQFSVERPDGSNFTLKIRSTKLEDSAMYFCASSYQDSYGYTFGSGTRLTVV.

This clone was seen many times. CDR3 sequence: CSASPKETQYF. The CDR3 DNA follows: TGCAGTGCTAGCCCGAAAGAGACCCAGTACTTC. The chain links TRBV20-1 to TRBJ2-5; no reliable D call. V was trimmed by 3 bases and J by 3 bases, leaving 5 bases between them. Germline V gene sequence: CDR1 DFQATT, CDR2 SNEGSKA (reference sequence). This CDR3 contains 11 residues.

This rearrangement joins TRBV7-8 to TRBJ2-2; 8 bases are shared with TRBD1. This CDR3 has 16 amino acids. V trimming: 5 bases; J trimming: 2 bases; junction bases outside the gene matches: 7. The germline gives CDR1 SGHVS, CDR2 FQNEAQ. The CDR3 spells CASSDAGGHNTGELFF. In nucleotides, the CDR3 is TGTGCCAGCAGCGACGCAGGGGGCCACAACACCGGGGAGCTGTTTTTT.

V and J are TRBV27 and TRBJ2-7, with 9 bases fitting TRBD1. CDR1 MNHEY and CDR2 SMNVEV come from the germline V gene (reference sequence). The V gene end was trimmed by 2 bases and the J gene end by 6 bases; junction bases not matched to a gene: 8. The CDR3 length is 15 residues. The CDR3, as DNA: TGTGCCAGCAGTTTAATATCGGGACAGGGTTTCGAGCAGTACTTC. It specifies CASSLISGQGFEQYF.

This clone came up once. V is TRBV27 and J is TRBJ2-3; D could derive from TRBD1 or TRBD2 (6 bases each). The V gene lost 8 bases and the J gene lost 5 bases, with 26 bases spanning the gap. CDR3 length equals 17 residues. The germline gives CDR1 MNHEY, CDR2 SMNVEV (reference sequence). CDR3 sequence: CASSLVGGGPRRDTQYF. DNA for the CDR3: TGTGCCAGCTCCCTCGTGGGGGGCGGACCACGCCGAGATACGCAGTATTTT.

This chain uses TRBV21-1 with TRBJ2-3; the table's D call TRBD1 went unverified against the DNA. TRBV21-1 is a pseudogene locus. This CDR3 is built from 24 residues. CDR3 sequence (DNA): TGTGCCAGCAGCAAACCCCGTCTCCGACAGCCCCTGTTTAATTTTGTGGGGGCGGGAGATACGCAGTATTTT. It translates to CASSKPRLRQPLFNFVGAGDTQYF.